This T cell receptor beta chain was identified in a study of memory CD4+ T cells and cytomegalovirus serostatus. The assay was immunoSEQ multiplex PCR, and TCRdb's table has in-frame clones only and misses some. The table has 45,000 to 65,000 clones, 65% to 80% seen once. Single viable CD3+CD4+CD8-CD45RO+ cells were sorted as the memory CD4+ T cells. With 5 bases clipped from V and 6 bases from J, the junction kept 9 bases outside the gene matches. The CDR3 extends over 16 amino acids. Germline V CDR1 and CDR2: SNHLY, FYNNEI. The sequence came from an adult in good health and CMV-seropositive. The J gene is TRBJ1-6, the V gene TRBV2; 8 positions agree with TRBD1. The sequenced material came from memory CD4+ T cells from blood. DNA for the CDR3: TGTGCCAGCAGTCTTCTGGGACAGGAGATTAATTCACCCCTCCACTTT. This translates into CASSLLGQEINSPLHF.